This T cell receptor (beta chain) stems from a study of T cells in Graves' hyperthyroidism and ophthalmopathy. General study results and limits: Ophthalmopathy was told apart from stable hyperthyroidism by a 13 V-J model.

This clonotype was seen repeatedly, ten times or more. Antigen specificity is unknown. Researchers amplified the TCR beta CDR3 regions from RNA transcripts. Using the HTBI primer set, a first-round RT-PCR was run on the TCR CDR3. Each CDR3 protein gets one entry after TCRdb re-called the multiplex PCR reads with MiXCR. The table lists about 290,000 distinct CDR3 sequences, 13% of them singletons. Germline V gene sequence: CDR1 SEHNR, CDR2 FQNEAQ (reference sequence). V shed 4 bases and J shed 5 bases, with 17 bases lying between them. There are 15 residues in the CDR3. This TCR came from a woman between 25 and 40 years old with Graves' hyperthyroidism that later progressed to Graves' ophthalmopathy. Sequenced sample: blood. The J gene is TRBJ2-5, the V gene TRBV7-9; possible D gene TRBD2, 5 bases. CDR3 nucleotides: TGTGCCAGCAGCTCTAGCACGGTTTTGGGGGAGACCCAGTACTTC. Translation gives CASSSSTVLGETQYF.